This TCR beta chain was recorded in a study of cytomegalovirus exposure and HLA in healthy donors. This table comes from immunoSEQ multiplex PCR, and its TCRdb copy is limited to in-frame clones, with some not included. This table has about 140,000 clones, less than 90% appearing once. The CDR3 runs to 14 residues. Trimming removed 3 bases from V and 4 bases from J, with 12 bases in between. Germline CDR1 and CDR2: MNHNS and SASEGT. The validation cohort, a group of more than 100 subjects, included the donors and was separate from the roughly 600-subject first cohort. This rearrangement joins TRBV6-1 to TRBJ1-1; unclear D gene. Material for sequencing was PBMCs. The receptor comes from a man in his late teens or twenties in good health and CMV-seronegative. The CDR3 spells CASSDPNRGTEAFF. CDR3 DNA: TGTGCCAGCAGTGACCCCAACCGGGGCACTGAAGCTTTCTTT.